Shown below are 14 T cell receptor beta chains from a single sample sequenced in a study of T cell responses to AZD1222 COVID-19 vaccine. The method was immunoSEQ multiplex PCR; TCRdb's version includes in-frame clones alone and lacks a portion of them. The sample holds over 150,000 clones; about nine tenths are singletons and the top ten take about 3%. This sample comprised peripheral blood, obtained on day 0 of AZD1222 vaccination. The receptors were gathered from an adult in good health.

The CDR3: CASSLGSSGNQPQHF. The CDR3 bases are TGCGCCAGCAGCTTGGGGAGTTCGGGCAATCAGCCCCAGCATTTT. The chain employs TRBV5-1 and TRBJ1-5; D is unresolved. The CDR3 loop spans 15 amino acids. The V and J ends lost 0 bases and 2 bases respectively, with 9 bases between them. CDR1 SGHRS and CDR2 YFSETQ come from the germline V gene.

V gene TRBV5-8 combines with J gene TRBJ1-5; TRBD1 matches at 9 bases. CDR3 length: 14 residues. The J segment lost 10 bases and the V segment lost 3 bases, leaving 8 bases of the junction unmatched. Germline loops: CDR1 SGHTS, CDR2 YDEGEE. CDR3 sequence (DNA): TGTGCCAGCAGCTGGGGACAGGGTTCTCGTCCCCAGCATTTT. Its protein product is CASSWGQGSRPQHF.

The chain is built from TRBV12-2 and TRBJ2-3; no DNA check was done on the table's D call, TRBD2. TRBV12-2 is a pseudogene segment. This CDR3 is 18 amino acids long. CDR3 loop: CASRLPGTRGLSTDTQYF. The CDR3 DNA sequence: TGTGCAAGTCGCTTACCGGGGACTAGGGGTTTGAGCACAGATACGCAGTATTTT.

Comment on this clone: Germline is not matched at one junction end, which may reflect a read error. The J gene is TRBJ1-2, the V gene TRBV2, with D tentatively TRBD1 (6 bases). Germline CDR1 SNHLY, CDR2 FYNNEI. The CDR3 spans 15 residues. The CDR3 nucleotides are TGTGCCAGCAGGGAAGCGGGGGCCGGGTACTATGGCTACACCTTC. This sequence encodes CASREAGAGYYGYTF.

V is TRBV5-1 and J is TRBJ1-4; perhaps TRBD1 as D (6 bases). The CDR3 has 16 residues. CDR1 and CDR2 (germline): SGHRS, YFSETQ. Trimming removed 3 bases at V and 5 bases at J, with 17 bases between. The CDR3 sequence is CASSSSAGGRNEKLFF. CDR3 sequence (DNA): TGCGCCAGCAGCTCGTCAGCCGGGGGCCGGAATGAAAAACTGTTTTTT.

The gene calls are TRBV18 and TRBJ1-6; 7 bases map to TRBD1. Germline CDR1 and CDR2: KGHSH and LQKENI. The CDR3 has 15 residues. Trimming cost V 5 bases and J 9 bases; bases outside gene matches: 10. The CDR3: CASSETGKKGSPLHF. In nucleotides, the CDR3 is TGTGCCAGCTCAGAGACAGGGAAAAAAGGTTCACCCCTCCACTTT.

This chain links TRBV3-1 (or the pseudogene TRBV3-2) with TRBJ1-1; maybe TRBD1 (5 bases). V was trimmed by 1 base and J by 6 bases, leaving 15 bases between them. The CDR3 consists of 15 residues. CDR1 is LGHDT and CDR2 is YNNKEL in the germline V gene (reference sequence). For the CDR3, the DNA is TGTGCCAGCAGCCAAGCCGGCATAGGGACCCCTGAAGCTTTCTTT. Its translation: CASSQAGIGTPEAFF.

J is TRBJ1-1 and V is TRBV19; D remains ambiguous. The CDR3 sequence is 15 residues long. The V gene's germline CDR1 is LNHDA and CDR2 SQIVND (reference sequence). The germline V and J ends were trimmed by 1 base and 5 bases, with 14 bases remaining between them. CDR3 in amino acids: CASSIGAQPGTEAFF. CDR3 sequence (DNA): TGTGCCAGTAGTATAGGGGCCCAACCGGGGACTGAAGCTTTCTTT.

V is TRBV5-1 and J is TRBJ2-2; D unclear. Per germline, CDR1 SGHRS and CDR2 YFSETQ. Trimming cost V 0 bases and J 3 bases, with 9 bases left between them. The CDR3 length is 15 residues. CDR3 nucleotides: TGCGCCAGCAGCTTGGGGACGGGCTACACCGGGGAGCTGTTTTTT. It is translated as CASSLGTGYTGELFF. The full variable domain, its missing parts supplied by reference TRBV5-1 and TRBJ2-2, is KAGVTQTPRYLIKTRGQQVTLSCSPISGHRSVSWYQQTPGQGLQFLFEYFSETQRNKGNFPGRFSGRQFSNSRSEMNVSTLELGDSALYLCASSLGTGYTGELFFGEGSRLTVL.

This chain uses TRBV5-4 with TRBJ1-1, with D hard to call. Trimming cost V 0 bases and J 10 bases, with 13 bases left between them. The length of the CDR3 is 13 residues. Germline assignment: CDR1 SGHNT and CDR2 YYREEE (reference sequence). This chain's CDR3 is CASSLEPKSVAFF. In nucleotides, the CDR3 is TGTGCCAGCAGCTTGGAGCCCAAGAGCGTAGCTTTCTTT.

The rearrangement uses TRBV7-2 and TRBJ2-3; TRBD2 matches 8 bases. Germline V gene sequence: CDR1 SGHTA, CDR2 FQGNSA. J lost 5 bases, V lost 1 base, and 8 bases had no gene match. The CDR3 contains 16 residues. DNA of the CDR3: TGTGCCAGCAGCTTAGGAGCGGGGGTGTTGAGAGATACGCAGTATTTT. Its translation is CASSLGAGVLRDTQYF.

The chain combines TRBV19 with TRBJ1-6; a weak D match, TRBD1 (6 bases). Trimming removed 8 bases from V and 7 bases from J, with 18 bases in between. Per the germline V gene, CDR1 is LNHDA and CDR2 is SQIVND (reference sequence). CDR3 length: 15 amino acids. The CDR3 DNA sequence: TGTGCCAGTTCGGACAGCAGTTCCGAAAATTCACCCCTCCACTTT. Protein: CASSDSSSENSPLHF. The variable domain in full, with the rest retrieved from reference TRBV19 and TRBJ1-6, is DGGITQSPKYLFRKEGQNVTLSCEQNLNHDAMYWYRQDPGQGLRLIYYSQIVNDFQKGDIAEGYSVSREKKESFPLTVTSAQKNPTAFYLCASSDSSSENSPLHFGNGTRLTVT.

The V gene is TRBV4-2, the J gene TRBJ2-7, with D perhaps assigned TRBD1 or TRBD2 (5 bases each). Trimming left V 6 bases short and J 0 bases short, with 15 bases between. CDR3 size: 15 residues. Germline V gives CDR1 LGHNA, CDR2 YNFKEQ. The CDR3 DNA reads TGTGCCAGCAGTTCCGTGGGAGACAGCTCCTACGAGCAGTACTTC. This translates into CASSSVGDSSYEQYF.

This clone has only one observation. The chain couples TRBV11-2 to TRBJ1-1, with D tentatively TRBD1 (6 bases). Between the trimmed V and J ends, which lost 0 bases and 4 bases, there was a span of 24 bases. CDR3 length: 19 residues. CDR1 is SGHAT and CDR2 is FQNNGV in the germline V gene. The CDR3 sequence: CASSLDKIVQDRRRTEAFF. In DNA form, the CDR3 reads TGTGCCAGCAGCTTAGATAAGATTGTCCAGGACAGACGACGCACTGAAGCTTTCTTT.